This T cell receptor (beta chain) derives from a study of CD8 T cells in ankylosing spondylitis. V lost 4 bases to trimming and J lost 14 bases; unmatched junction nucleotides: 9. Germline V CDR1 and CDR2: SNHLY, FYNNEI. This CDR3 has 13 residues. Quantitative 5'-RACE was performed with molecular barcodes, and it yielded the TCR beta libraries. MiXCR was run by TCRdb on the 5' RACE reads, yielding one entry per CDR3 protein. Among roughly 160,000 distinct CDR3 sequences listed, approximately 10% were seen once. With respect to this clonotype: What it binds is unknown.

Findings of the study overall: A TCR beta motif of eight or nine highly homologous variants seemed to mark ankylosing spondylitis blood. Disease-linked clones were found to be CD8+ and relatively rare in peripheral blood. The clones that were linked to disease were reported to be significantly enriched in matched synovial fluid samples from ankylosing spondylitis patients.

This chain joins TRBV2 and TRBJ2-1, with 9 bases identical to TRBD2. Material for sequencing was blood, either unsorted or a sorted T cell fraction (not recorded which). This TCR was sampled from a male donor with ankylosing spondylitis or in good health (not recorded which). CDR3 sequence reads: CASSVAGGGNKFF. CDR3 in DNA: TGTGCCAGCAGTGTTGCGGGAGGGGGCAATAAGTTCTTC.